This T cell receptor (beta chain) derives from a study of blood T cell repertoires in COVID-19. The CDR3 runs to 14 residues. CDR1 is GTSNPN and CDR2 is SVGIG in the germline V gene (reference sequence). Deletions cut 0 bases from V and 3 bases from J, with 10 bases between. Authors' methods: Amplifying reference gene primers gave estimates of nucleated cell counts. The repertoire was sequenced with immunoSEQ multiplex PCR; TCRdb's copy has only in-frame clones and lacks some. V, J and clone size are those of that table, while D and trimming were read from the DNA. The sample consists of 98,000 or so clones, about 80% of them appearing once.

The sample consisted of peripheral blood. V gene TRBV30 combines with J gene TRBJ2-3, with TRBD2 as a possible D gene (7 bases). The sequence derives from an older woman with acute or convalescent COVID-19. This CDR3 is CAWSVGGGTDTQYF. The CDR3 DNA is TGTGCCTGGAGTGTAGGGGGGGGGACAGATACGCAGTATTTT.